This record covers a single T cell receptor (beta chain). Antigen specificity is unknown. This specimen comes from a study of immune evolution from preneoplasia to lung adenocarcinoma. The study, taken as a whole, reports: Top clone frequencies peaked in normal lung, apparently declining through invasive adenocarcinoma.

The protocol was immunoSEQ multiplex PCR, while the TCRdb copy is restricted to in-frame clones and leaves out a portion. The repertoire consists of roughly 35,000 clones, with 74% occurring once and the leading ten covering 5.5% to 7.5%. The sequence derives from a person aged 55 to 70 with lung adenocarcinoma. The sequenced sample was FFPE invasive lung adenocarcinoma tissue.

CDR3 sequence: CASSLRGQGAEAFF. The DNA for the CDR3 is TGTGCCAGCAGTCTACGCGGACAGGGGGCTGAAGCTTTCTTT. The chain links TRBV27 to TRBJ1-1; 10 bases match TRBD1. V dropped 5 bases and J dropped 6; count of bases not matched to a gene: 6. From germline, CDR1 is MNHEY and CDR2 SMNVEV (reference sequence). This CDR3 contains 14 residues.